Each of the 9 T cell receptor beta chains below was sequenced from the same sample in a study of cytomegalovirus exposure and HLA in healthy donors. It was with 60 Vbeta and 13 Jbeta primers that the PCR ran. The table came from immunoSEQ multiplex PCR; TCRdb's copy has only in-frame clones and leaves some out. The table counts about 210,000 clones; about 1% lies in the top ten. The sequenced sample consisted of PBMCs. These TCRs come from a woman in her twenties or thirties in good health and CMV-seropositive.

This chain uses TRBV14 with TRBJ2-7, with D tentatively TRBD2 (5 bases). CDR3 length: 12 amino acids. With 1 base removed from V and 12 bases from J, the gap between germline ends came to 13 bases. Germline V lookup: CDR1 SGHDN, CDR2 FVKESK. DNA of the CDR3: TGTGCCAGCAGCCAAGCCTACCCGGACTTGTACTTC. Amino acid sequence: CASSQAYPDLYF. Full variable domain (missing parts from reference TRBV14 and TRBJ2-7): EAGVTQFPSHSVIEKGQTVTLRCDPISGHDNLYWYRRVMGKEIKFLLHFVKESKQDESGMPNNRFLAERTGGTYSTLKVQPAELEDSGVYFCASSQAYPDLYFGPGTRLTVT.

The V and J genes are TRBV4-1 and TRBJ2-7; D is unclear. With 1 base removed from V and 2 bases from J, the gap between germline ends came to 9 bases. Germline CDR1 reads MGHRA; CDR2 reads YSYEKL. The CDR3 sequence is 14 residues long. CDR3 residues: CASSQVSPTYEQYF. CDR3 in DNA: TGCGCCAGCAGCCAAGTGTCTCCTACCTACGAGCAGTACTTC.

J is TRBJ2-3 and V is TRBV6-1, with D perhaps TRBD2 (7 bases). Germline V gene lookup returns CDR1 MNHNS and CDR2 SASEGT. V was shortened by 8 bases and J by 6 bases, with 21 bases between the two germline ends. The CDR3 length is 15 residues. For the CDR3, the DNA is TGTGCCAGCCGGGACACCAGGCGGGAGCTGGATACGCAGTATTTT. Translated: CASRDTRRELDTQYF.

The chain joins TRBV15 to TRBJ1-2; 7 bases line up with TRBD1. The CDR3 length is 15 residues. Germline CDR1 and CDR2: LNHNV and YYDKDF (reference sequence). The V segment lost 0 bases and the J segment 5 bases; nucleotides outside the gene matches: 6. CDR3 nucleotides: TGTGCCACCAGCAGAGATACCCAGGGGGGTTATGGCTACACCTTC. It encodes CATSRDTQGGYGYTF. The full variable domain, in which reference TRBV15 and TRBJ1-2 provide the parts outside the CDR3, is DAMVIQNPRYQVTQFGKPVTLSCSQTLNHNVMYWYQQKSSQAPKLLFHYYDKDFNNEADTPDNFQSRRPNTSFCFLDIRSPGLGDTAMYLCATSRDTQGGYGYTFGSGTRLTVV.

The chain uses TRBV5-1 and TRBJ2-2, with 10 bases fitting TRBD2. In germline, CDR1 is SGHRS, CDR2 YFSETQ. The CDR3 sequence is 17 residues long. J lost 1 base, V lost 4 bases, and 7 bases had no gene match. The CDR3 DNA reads TGCGCCAGCAGCCCACAGGGACTAGCGCAGAACACCGGGGAGCTGTTTTTT. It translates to CASSPQGLAQNTGELFF.

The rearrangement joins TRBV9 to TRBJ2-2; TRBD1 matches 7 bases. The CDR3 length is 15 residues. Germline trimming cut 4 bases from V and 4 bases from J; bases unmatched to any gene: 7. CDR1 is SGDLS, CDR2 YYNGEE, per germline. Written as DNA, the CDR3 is TGTGCCAGCAGCCCTCGACAGGGCGTCACCGGGGAGCTGTTTTTT. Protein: CASSPRQGVTGELFF.

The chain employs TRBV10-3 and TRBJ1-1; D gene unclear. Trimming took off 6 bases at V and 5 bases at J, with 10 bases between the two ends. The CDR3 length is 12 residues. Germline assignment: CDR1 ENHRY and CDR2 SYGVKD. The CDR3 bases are TGTGCCATCAGGGAGGAGGTAACTGAAGCTTTCTTT. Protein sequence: CAIREEVTEAFF.

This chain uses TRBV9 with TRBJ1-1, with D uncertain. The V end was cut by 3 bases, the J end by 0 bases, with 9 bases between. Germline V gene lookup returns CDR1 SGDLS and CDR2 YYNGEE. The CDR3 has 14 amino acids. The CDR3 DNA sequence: TGTGCCAGCAGCGCCAGTCACATGAACACTGAAGCTTTCTTT. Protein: CASSASHMNTEAFF.

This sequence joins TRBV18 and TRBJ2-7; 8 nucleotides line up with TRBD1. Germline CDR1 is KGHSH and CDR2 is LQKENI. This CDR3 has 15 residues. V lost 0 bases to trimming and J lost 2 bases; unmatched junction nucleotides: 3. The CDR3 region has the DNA TGTGCCAGCTCACCACCGGACAGGGCCCCCTACGAGCAGTACTTC. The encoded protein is CASSPPDRAPYEQYF.